This T cell receptor beta chain was sequenced for a study of CD8+CD57+ T cells in acquired aplastic anemia. Turning to the study itself: In CD4+ cells, healthy donors produced an average of roughly 11 million reads.

Profiling of TCR beta VDJ combinations and CDR3 sequences used genomic DNA as template. TCRdb recomputed calls from the reads with MiXCR, one row per CDR3 protein. Of approximately 200,000 distinct CDR3 sequences in the sample, less than 65% are singletons; the top ten hold roughly 15%. This clonotype showed up many times. Germline assignment: CDR1 LGHDT and CDR2 YNNKEL (reference sequence). Trimming stripped 2 bases from V and 1 base from J, with 6 bases between. This CDR3 contains 14 residues. The sequence came from a human donor in good health, serving as a control. The sequenced sample consisted of sorted CD4+, CD8+, or CD8+CD57+ T cells (not recorded which) from PBMCs. V gene TRBV3-1 combines with J gene TRBJ1-5, with D perhaps TRBD1 (5 bases). The CDR3 sequence: CASSQRGSNQPQHF. The DNA for the CDR3 is TGTGCCAGCAGCCAACGGGGCAGCAATCAGCCCCAGCATTTT.